This passage covers 15 T cell receptor beta chains from one sample sequenced in a study of T cell repertoires in aging, cancer and after chemotherapy. Multiplex touch-down PCR with TRB-A/B primers amplified rearranged V-D-J TRB sequences. Each CDR3 protein is one row after TCRdb ran MiXCR on the multiplex PCR reads. The sample includes over 10,000 distinct CDR3 sequences, 25% of them seen just once. TCR beta rearrangements were amplified from peripheral blood genomic DNA. The sample comprised blood. These receptors were obtained from a human donor in good health.

A note on this clonotype: This may be a read error: a much more frequent sequence differs by one nucleotide. CDR3 residues: CSAKQGFSGNTIYF. The CDR3 DNA sequence: TGCAGTGCTAAACAGGGATTCTCTGGAAACACCATATATTTT. J is TRBJ1-3 and V is TRBV20-1; D might be TRBD1 (6 bases). V was clipped by 4 bases and J by 0 bases, with 10 bases between them. This CDR3 contains 14 residues. CDR1 and CDR2 (germline): DFQATT, SNEGSKA (reference sequence).

The gene calls are TRBV12-3 or TRBV12-4 and TRBJ1-4; D is unclear. The CDR3 covers 13 residues. V lost 3 bases and J lost 7, with 9 bases in between. The CDR3 sequence is CASSFDYGEKLFF. The CDR3 region has the DNA TGTGCCAGCAGTTTTGATTATGGTGAAAAACTGTTTTTT.

The rearrangement links TRBV9 to TRBJ2-7, with TRBD2 matching 9 bases. The CDR3 covers 15 residues. J lost 0 bases, V lost 4 bases, and 5 bases had no gene match. Germline V CDR1 and CDR2: SGDLS, YYNGEE. The CDR3 spells CASSRLAGSSYEQYF. The DNA of the CDR3 is TGTGCCAGCAGCCGCCTAGCGGGGAGCTCCTACGAGCAGTACTTC.

This chain joins TRBV13 and TRBJ1-3, with 10 positions matching TRBD1. Germline V gene lookup returns CDR1 PRHDT and CDR2 FYEKMQ (reference sequence). The CDR3 loop spans 17 amino acids. V trimming: 5 bases; J trimming: 6 bases; junction bases outside the gene matches: 13. DNA for the CDR3: TGTGCCAGCAGCGCGACGACAGGGGGCGGGAATGAAAACACCATATATTTT. Its translation is CASSATTGGGNENTIYF.

V usage is TRBV24-1 and J usage is TRBJ1-2, with TRBD1 as a possible D gene (6 bases). The germline gives CDR1 KGHDR, CDR2 SFDVKD. Deletions cut 4 bases from V and 5 bases from J, with 13 bases between. The CDR3 contains 14 residues. DNA for the CDR3: TGTGCCACCAGTGACCCCGCCCAGGGGTATGGCTACACCTTC. Amino acid sequence: CATSDPAQGYGYTF.

This clonotype was recorded a few times. The gene calls are TRBV25-1 and TRBJ1-2, with D possibly TRBD1 on 5 matching bases. The CDR3 totals 12 residues. Trimming took off 7 bases at V and 8 bases at J, with 14 bases between the two ends. Germline CDR1 is MGHDK and CDR2 is SYGVNS. The CDR3 region has the DNA TGTGCCAGCATGCAGGGACTATCGGGCTACACCTTC. Its translation: CASMQGLSGYTF.

The CDR3 DNA sequence: TGTGCCAGCAGCCTAGACACTTGGGGGAACACTGAAGCTTTCTTT. Residues: CASSLDTWGNTEAFF. V usage is TRBV7-6 and J usage is TRBJ1-1; D unresolved. V shed 5 bases and J shed 1 base, with 14 bases lying between them. Germline CDR1 SGHVS, CDR2 FNYEAQ. The CDR3 contains 15 residues. Complete variable domain (other parts from reference TRBV7-6 and TRBJ1-1): GAGVSQSPRYKVTKRGQDVALRCDPISGHVSLYWYRQALGQGPEFLTYFNYEAQQDKSGLPNDRFSAERPEGSISTLTIQRTEQRDSAMYRCASSLDTWGNTEAFFGQGTRLTVV.

This clonotype was counted ten times or more. The rearrangement joins TRBV30 to TRBJ2-7; D is possibly TRBD2 (6 bases). V was shortened by 0 bases and J by 4 bases, with 16 bases between the two germline ends. This CDR3 is built from 15 residues. Germline V lookup: CDR1 GTSNPN, CDR2 SVGIG (reference sequence). The CDR3 DNA sequence: TGTGCCTGGAGTGTTGGAGCGGAGGGCGGTTACGAGCAGTACTTC. Translation gives CAWSVGAEGGYEQYF.

The CDR3: CASERKRDRKNEQYF. The CDR3 region has the DNA TGTGCCAGCGAAAGAAAGCGGGACAGGAAAAACGAGCAGTACTTC. The chain recombines TRBV6-2 or TRBV6-3 with TRBJ2-7; possible D gene TRBD1, 8 bases. This CDR3 has 15 residues. The V and J ends lost 8 bases and 5 bases respectively, with 22 bases between them. From germline, CDR1 is MNHEY and CDR2 SVGEGT.

This clonotype has just a few counts. The chain uses TRBV5-4 and TRBJ1-2, with TRBD1 as a possible D gene (6 bases). In germline, CDR1 is SGHNT, CDR2 YYREEE (reference sequence). The CDR3 length is 12 residues. The germline V and J ends were trimmed by 4 bases and 5 bases, with 9 bases remaining between them. Here the CDR3 DNA reads TGTGCCAGCAGCCGGGACATTTATGGCTACACCTTC. Its protein is CASSRDIYGYTF.

This clonotype appeared a single time. The chain has TRBV6-5 and TRBJ2-7; D ambiguous. The end of the DNA fits TRBJ2-5 better, so the J call may be wrong. Germline CDR1 reads MNHEY; CDR2 reads SVGAGI. The CDR3 totals 11 residues. As DNA, the CDR3 is TGTGCCAGCAGTCAACAAGAGACCCAGTACTTC. This translates into CASSQQETQYF.

Relative to its sample, this clonotype is medium-sized. V and J are TRBV29-1 and TRBJ1-2; D gene unclear. In germline, CDR1 is SQVTM, CDR2 ANQGSEA. Trimming stripped 3 bases from V and 4 bases from J, with 9 bases between. The CDR3 contains 12 residues. As DNA, the CDR3 is TGCAGCGTTGAGCTGCGACCCTATGGCTACACCTTC. It translates to CSVELRPYGYTF.

The V gene is TRBV27, the J gene TRBJ1-6; D unclear. CDR3 length equals 15 residues. Germline loops: CDR1 MNHEY, CDR2 SMNVEV (reference sequence). The V end lost 1 base, the J end lost 0 bases, and 4 bases lay between the germline ends. CDR3 nucleotides: TGTGCCAGCAGTTTATGGAGCTCCTATAATTCACCCCTCCACTTT. Its translation is CASSLWSSYNSPLHF.

The V gene is TRBV30, the J gene TRBJ1-5; the D gene is possibly TRBD1 (6 bases). Trimming cost V 0 bases and J 0 bases, with 15 bases left between them. The germline gives CDR1 GTSNPN, CDR2 SVGIG (reference sequence). The CDR3 runs to 17 residues. In nucleotides, the CDR3 is TGTGCCTGGAGTGTATCAAGGGGGAGTGGTAGCAATCAGCCCCAGCATTTT. Translating it yields CAWSVSRGSGSNQPQHF.

The chain uses TRBV7-6 and TRBJ2-3; D might be TRBD2 (6 bases). There are 16 residues in the CDR3. Trimming cost V 4 bases and J 0 bases, with 14 bases left between them. The germline CDR1 and CDR2 sequences are SGHVS and FNYEAQ. The CDR3 loop reads CASSSVAGTSTDTQYF. In DNA, the CDR3 is TGTGCCAGCAGCTCCGTGGCAGGGACTAGCACAGATACGCAGTATTTT.